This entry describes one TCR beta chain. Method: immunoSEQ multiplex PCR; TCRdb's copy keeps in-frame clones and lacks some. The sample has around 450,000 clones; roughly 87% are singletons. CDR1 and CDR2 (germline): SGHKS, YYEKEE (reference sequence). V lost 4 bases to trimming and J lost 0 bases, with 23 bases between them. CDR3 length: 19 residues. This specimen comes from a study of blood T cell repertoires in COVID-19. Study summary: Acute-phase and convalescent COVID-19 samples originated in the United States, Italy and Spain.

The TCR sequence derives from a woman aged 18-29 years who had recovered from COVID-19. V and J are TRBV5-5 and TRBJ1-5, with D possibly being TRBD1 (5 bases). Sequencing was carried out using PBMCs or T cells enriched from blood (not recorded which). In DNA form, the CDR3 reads TGTGCCAGCAGCCCAAGACTGGGGCTTCCTAGAAATAGCAATCAGCCCCAGCATTTT. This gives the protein CASSPRLGLPRNSNQPQHF.